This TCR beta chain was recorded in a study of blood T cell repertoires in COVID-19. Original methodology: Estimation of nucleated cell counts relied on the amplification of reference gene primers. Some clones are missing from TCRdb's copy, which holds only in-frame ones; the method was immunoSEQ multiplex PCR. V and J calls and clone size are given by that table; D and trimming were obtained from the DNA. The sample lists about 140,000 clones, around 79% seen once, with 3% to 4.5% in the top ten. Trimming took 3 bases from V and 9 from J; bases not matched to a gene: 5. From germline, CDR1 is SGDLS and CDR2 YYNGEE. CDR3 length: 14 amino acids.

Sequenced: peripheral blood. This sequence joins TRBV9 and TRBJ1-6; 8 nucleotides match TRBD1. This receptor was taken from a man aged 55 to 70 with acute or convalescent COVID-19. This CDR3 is CASSARTGSSPLHF. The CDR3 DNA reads TGTGCCAGCAGCGCCAGGACAGGGTCTTCACCCCTCCACTTT.